This T cell receptor (beta chain) was identified in a study of cytomegalovirus exposure and HLA in healthy donors. Whole-study results and caveats: A link between a missense DCLRE1C variant and TCR beta V- and J-gene trimming emerged from a later analysis. Most sequenced TCRs were rare (though some public TCRs occurred in many donors).

Trimming cost V 1 base and J 2 bases, with 10 bases left between them. The CDR3 spans 15 residues. Germline CDR1 SGHRS, CDR2 YFSETQ. The PCR had 60 Vbeta and 13 Jbeta primers. The repertoire was sequenced with immunoSEQ multiplex PCR; TCRdb's copy has only in-frame clones and lacks some. The sample comprises fewer than 95,000 clones, over 60% of which are singletons, and 15% to 20% rests with the top ten. About this clone itself: No antigen is known for it.

The rearrangement links TRBV5-1 to TRBJ2-1, with D possibly matching TRBD2 (6 bases). Sequenced sample: PBMCs. The sequence was collected from a woman in her thirties or forties in good health and CMV-seropositive. The CDR3 region has the DNA TGCGCCAGCAGCTTGTGGGAGGATGCCTACAATGAGCAGTTCTTC. Its protein is CASSLWEDAYNEQFF.